The 2 T cell receptor beta chains below come from one sample, sequenced in a study of metastatic and nonmetastatic thyroid tumors. There were no patients who had received any treatment before thyroid surgery. TCRdb redid the clone calls on the PCR reads using MiXCR. Found here are roughly 40,000 clones, around 10% of them singletons; the top ten hold around 9.7%. The sample comprised blood. Receptors were obtained from a male donor with papillary thyroid cancer or a benign thyroid nodule (not recorded which). Some clones in this sample may be carry-over from other donors' samples.

The CDR3 sequence: CASSYAVAGQYEQYF. DNA for the CDR3: TGTGCCAGCAGTTACGCGGTGGCGGGACAATACGAGCAGTACTTC. The chain employs TRBV6-2 or TRBV6-3 and TRBJ2-7, with D perhaps assigned TRBD1 or TRBD2 (6 bases each). The CDR3 length is 15 residues. The germline gives CDR1 MNHEY, CDR2 SVGEGT. Trimming took off 2 bases at V and 4 bases at J, with 15 bases between the two ends.

In this sample, this clone turned up many times. The germline gene is not matched at one end of the junction; a read error may be the cause. This chain connects TRBV7-9 to TRBJ2-5; 12 bases align to TRBD1. Germline CDR1 SEHNR, CDR2 FQNEAQ (reference sequence). The CDR3 runs to 12 residues. The DNA of the CDR3 is TGTGCCAGCAGGGGGACAGGGGGCGGACTCACCTTC. Translated: CASRGTGGGLTF.